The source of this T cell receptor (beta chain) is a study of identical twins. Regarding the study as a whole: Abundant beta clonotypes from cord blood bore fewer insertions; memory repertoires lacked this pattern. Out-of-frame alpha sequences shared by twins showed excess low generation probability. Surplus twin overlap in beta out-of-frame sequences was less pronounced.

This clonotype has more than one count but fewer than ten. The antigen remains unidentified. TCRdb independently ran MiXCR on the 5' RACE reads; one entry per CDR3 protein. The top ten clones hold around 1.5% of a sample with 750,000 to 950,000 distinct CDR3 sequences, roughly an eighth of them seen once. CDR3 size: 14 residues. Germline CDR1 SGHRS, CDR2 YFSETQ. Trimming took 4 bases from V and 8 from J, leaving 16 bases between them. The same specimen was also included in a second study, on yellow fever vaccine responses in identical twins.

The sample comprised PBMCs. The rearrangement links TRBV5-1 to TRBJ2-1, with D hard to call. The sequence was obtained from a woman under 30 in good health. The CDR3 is CASSTRPFFDEQFF. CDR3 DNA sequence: TGCGCCAGCAGCACAAGGCCGTTTTTTGATGAGCAGTTCTTC.